The 21 T cell receptor beta chains in this list originate from one sample, sequenced in a study of blood T cell repertoires in COVID-19. Produced via immunoSEQ multiplex PCR; TCRdb's table is partial and in-frame only. The sample carries just over 200,000 clones, over 60% recorded once. The specimen sequenced was peripheral blood. The receptor set was obtained from a woman in her 70s with acute or convalescent COVID-19.

This CDR3 reads CASNGQLQETQYF. The CDR3 DNA reads TGTGCCAGCAACGGACAGCTCCAAGAGACCCAGTACTTC. The rearrangement joins TRBV6-5 to TRBJ2-5; TRBD1 might be the D (6 bases). Trimming stripped 7 bases from V and 1 base from J, with 10 bases between. This CDR3 has 13 residues. The germline V gene has CDR1 MNHEY and CDR2 SVGAGI.

The chain combines TRBV9 with TRBJ2-3; maybe TRBD2 (6 bases). Germline V gives CDR1 SGDLS, CDR2 YYNGEE. Trimming left V 3 bases short and J 6 bases short, with 17 bases between. CDR3 length: 15 residues. The CDR3 DNA sequence: TGTGCCAGCAGCGCCCGGGACTCCCAAAGGGATACGCAGTATTTT. It translates to CASSARDSQRDTQYF.

The chain combines TRBV2 with TRBJ2-1, with 7 bases that match TRBD2. Germline assignment: CDR1 SNHLY and CDR2 FYNNEI. This CDR3 contains 13 residues. Losses at the gene ends were 5 bases for V and 5 bases for J; bases not matched to a gene: 3. The CDR3 here is CASSTGLNNEQFF. CDR3 bases: TGTGCCAGCAGTACGGGACTAAACAATGAGCAGTTCTTC.

This clone was found once. This chain uses TRBV5-1 with TRBJ2-2, with 10 bases fitting TRBD1. V was pared by 4 bases and J by 4 bases, with 4 bases of the junction left unmatched. The CDR3 covers 15 residues. Germline V gene lookup returns CDR1 SGHRS and CDR2 YFSETQ. CDR3 loop: CASSGDRGGTGELFF. As DNA, the CDR3 is TGCGCCAGCAGCGGGGACAGGGGTGGCACCGGGGAGCTGTTTTTT.

The V and J genes are TRBV9 and TRBJ1-1, with D unresolved. V lost 4 bases and J 4 bases, leaving 8 bases between the germline ends. The CDR3 is 12 amino acids. Germline assignment: CDR1 SGDLS and CDR2 YYNGEE. This chain's CDR3 is CASSSGLTEAFF. The DNA of the CDR3 is TGTGCCAGCAGCTCCGGACTCACTGAAGCTTTCTTT. Full variable domain (missing parts from reference TRBV9 and TRBJ1-1): DSGVTQTPKHLITATGQRVTLRCSPRSGDLSVYWYQQSLDQGLQFLIQYYNGEERAKGNILERFSAQQFPDLHSELNLSSLELGDSALYFCASSSGLTEAFFGQGTRLTVV.

The chain recombines TRBV4-1 with TRBJ2-5; 13 nucleotides line up with TRBD2. This CDR3 has 16 residues. V gave up 0 bases and J gave up 8 bases; unmatched junction bases: 6. CDR1 is MGHRA, CDR2 YSYEKL, per germline. The CDR3 loop is CASSQDGLAGAETQYF. The CDR3 nucleotides read TGCGCCAGCAGCCAAGATGGACTAGCGGGAGCAGAAACCCAGTACTTC.

The V gene is TRBV2, the J gene TRBJ1-4; D gene unclear. This CDR3 is 14 amino acids long. Trimming took 3 bases from V and 8 from J, leaving 13 bases between them. Germline-derived CDR1 and CDR2 are SNHLY and FYNNEI. This CDR3 reads CASSDSRAREKLFF. The CDR3, as DNA: TGTGCCAGCAGTGATTCGCGCGCCCGAGAAAAACTGTTTTTT.

The chain has TRBV6-6 and TRBJ1-4; TRBD1 is a possible D gene (6 bases). Deletions cut 4 bases from V and 3 bases from J, with 9 bases between. Germline assignment: CDR1 MNHNY and CDR2 SVGAGI (reference sequence). There are 14 residues in the CDR3. In DNA, the CDR3 is TGTGCCAGCAGTTCCCAGGGGTCTAATGAAAAACTGTTTTTT. Its protein is CASSSQGSNEKLFF.

V and J are TRBV5-1 and TRBJ2-5, with D possibly being TRBD2 (6 bases). The V end lost 0 bases, the J end lost 4 bases, and 13 bases lay between the germline ends. CDR1 SGHRS and CDR2 YFSETQ come from the germline V gene. The CDR3 contains 15 residues. CDR3 DNA: TGCGCCAGCAGCTTGGCCGGGGGTCGGTTAGAGACCCAGTACTTC. This translates into CASSLAGGRLETQYF.

This sequence joins TRBV28 and TRBJ2-1; possibly TRBD1 for D (5 bases). CDR1 MDHEN and CDR2 SYDVKM come from the germline V gene. CDR3 length equals 15 residues. V lost 2 bases, J lost 2 bases, and 10 bases lay in between. DNA of the CDR3: TGTGCCAGCAGTTTAGGCCAGGGCCCCTACAATGAGCAGTTCTTC. Residues: CASSLGQGPYNEQFF. Filled out from reference TRBV28 and TRBJ2-1, the complete variable domain reads DVKVTQSSRYLVKRTGEKVFLECVQDMDHENMFWYRQDPGLGLRLIYFSYDVKMKEKGDIPEGYSVSREKKERFSLILESASTNQTSMYLCASSLGQGPYNEQFFGPGTRLTVL.

The chain recombines TRBV5-4 with TRBJ2-7; TRBD2 aligns across 14 bases. Trimming cost V 4 bases and J 4 bases; bases outside gene matches: 7. Germline CDR1 SGHNT, CDR2 YYREEE (reference sequence). CDR3 length equals 16 residues. The CDR3 DNA is TGTGCCAGCAGCGATGGGACTAGCGGGAGTCGATACGAGCAGTACTTC. Protein: CASSDGTSGSRYEQYF.

The chain joins TRBV6-5 to TRBJ2-3; 10 bases match TRBD2. This CDR3 spans 15 amino acids. Trimming cost V 7 bases and J 5 bases; bases outside gene matches: 9. The germline V gene encodes CDR1 MNHEY and CDR2 SVGAGI. For the CDR3, the DNA is TGTGCCAGCACCGGAGCGGCTAGCGGGAGAGATACGCAGTATTTT. This translates into CASTGAASGRDTQYF.

This clone has a handful of counts. This chain connects TRBV9 to TRBJ1-3; 9 positions agree with TRBD1. The ends lost 4 bases at V and 1 base at J; junction bases unmatched: 12. The CDR3 has 18 amino acids. Germline values: CDR1 SGDLS, CDR2 YYNGEE. The CDR3 here is CASSNPGTGQSSGNTIYF. The DNA of the CDR3 is TGTGCCAGCAGCAACCCCGGGACAGGGCAATCTTCTGGAAACACCATATATTTT.

This chain links TRBV3-1 (or the pseudogene TRBV3-2) with TRBJ2-3; D ambiguous. Germline values: CDR1 LGHDT, CDR2 YNNKEL (reference sequence). The CDR3 consists of 12 residues. With 5 bases removed from V and 5 bases from J, the gap between germline ends came to 8 bases. The CDR3: CASSSRVDTQYF. CDR3 DNA sequence: TGTGCCAGCAGCTCACGAGTAGATACGCAGTATTTT.

The gene calls are TRBV19 and TRBJ2-7; 9 bases agree with TRBD2. After removal of 9 bases from V and 3 bases from J, the junction contained 3 bases not matched to a gene. The CDR3 is made up of 12 amino acids. Germline V CDR1 and CDR2: LNHDA, SQIVND (reference sequence). CDR3 sequence reads: CASSSGIYEQYF. The CDR3 DNA is TGTGCCAGCTCTAGCGGGATCTACGAGCAGTACTTC.

This chain connects TRBV18 to TRBJ1-2; maybe TRBD1 (5 bases). Germline V gene sequence: CDR1 KGHSH, CDR2 LQKENI. With 1 base removed from V and 3 bases from J, the gap between germline ends came to 12 bases. CDR3 length equals 15 residues. The CDR3 here is CASSPLKGPHYGYTF. For the CDR3, the DNA is TGTGCCAGCTCACCACTAAAGGGGCCCCACTATGGCTACACCTTC.

V gene TRBV6-5 combines with J gene TRBJ1-2; no firm D call. The CDR3 loop spans 13 amino acids. V lost 6 bases, J lost 5 bases, and 13 bases lay in between. The germline gives CDR1 MNHEY, CDR2 SVGAGI. The CDR3 region is CASRATVAYGYTF. In DNA, the CDR3 is TGTGCCAGCAGAGCAACAGTCGCTTATGGCTACACCTTC.

This chain connects TRBV19 to TRBJ2-1, with 9 bases matching TRBD2. CDR1 and CDR2 from the germline V gene are LNHDA and SQIVND (reference sequence). V lost 3 bases to trimming and J lost 7 bases; unmatched junction nucleotides: 16. This CDR3 is built from 18 residues. The CDR3 reads CASSISTLRLAGNNEQFF. DNA of the CDR3: TGTGCCAGTAGTATTTCCACCCTGAGGCTAGCGGGAAATAATGAGCAGTTCTTC.

This clone was picked up a small number of times. The rearrangement uses TRBV6-6 and TRBJ2-1; 7 bases are a match to TRBD2. Per the germline V gene, CDR1 is MNHNY and CDR2 is SVGAGI (reference sequence). Germline trimming cut 5 bases from V and 7 bases from J; bases unmatched to any gene: 17. The CDR3 contains 17 residues. This chain's CDR3 is CASSPPPKGRGKNEQFF. The CDR3 DNA sequence: TGTGCCAGCAGTCCACCTCCCAAAGGGAGGGGTAAAAATGAGCAGTTCTTC.

The chain recombines TRBV5-1 with TRBJ1-2, with 9 bases lining up with TRBD1. Germline trimming cut 1 base from V and 6 bases from J; bases unmatched to any gene: 7. This CDR3 is built from 15 residues. Germline V gene lookup returns CDR1 SGHRS and CDR2 YFSETQ. The CDR3 sequence: CASSLLGQGDDGYTF. In nucleotides, the CDR3 is TGCGCCAGCAGCTTGTTGGGACAGGGAGACGATGGCTACACCTTC. Using reference TRBV5-1 and TRBJ1-2 for the parts outside the CDR3, the full variable domain is KAGVTQTPRYLIKTRGQQVTLSCSPISGHRSVSWYQQTPGQGLQFLFEYFSETQRNKGNFPGRFSGRQFSNSRSEMNVSTLELGDSALYLCASSLLGQGDDGYTFGSGTRLTVV.

This chain links TRBV5-6 with TRBJ1-6; tentatively, D is TRBD1 (6 bases). The ends were cut back, 0 bases at V and 11 bases at J, with 12 bases in the middle. The CDR3 totals 14 residues. The germline CDR1 and CDR2 sequences are SGHDT and YYEEEE. In nucleotides, the CDR3 is TGTGCCAGCAGCTTGGACAGGGAATGGGCACCCCTCCACTTT. Protein sequence: CASSLDREWAPLHF.